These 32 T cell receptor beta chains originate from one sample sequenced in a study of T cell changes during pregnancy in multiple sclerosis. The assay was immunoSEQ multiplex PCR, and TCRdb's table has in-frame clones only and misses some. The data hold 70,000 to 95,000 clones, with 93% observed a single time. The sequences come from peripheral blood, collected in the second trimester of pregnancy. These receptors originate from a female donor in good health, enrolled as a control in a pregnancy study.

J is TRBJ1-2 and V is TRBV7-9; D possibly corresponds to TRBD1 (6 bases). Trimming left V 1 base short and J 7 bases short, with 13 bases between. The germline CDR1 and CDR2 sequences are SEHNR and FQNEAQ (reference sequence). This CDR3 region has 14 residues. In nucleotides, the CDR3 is TGTGCCAGCAGCTTAGGGGGCAGGGGTAGTGGCTACACCTTC. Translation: CASSLGGRGSGYTF.

The CDR3 nucleotides read TGCGCCAGCAGCTTATCCGGCAGGGCCGGGAGCGGCTACACCTTC. It encodes CASSLSGRAGSGYTF. The chain has TRBV5-1 and TRBJ1-2, with a weak D call TRBD1 (5 bases). Between the trimmed V and J ends, which lost 2 bases and 8 bases, there was a span of 19 bases. This CDR3 spans 15 amino acids. Germline assignment: CDR1 SGHRS and CDR2 YFSETQ.

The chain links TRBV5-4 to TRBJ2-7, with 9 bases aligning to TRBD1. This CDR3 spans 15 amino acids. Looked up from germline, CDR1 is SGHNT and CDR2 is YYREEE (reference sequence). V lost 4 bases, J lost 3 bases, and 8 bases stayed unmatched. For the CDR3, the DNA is TGTGCCAGCAGCGCAACAGGGGGCCAAAGCTACGAGCAGTACTTC. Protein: CASSATGGQSYEQYF.

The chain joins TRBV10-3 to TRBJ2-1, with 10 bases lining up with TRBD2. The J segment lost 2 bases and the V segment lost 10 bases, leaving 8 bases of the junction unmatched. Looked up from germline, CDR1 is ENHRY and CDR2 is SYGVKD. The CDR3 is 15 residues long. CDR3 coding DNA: TGTGCCACCGTCGACCTAGCGGGGGCCTACAATGAGCAGTTCTTC. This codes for CATVDLAGAYNEQFF.

This CDR3 reads CAWIAGGYGYTF. The CDR3 DNA follows: TGTGCCTGGATAGCGGGGGGCTATGGCTACACCTTC. The rearrangement joins TRBV30 to TRBJ1-2; tentatively, D is TRBD1 (5 bases). The CDR3 covers 12 residues. Trimming took 4 bases from V and 4 from J, leaving 10 bases between them. Germline CDR1 and CDR2: GTSNPN and SVGIG (reference sequence).

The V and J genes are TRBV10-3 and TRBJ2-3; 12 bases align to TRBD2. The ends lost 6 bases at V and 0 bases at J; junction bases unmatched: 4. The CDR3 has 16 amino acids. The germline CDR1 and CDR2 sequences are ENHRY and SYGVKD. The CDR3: CAISPGTSGSTDTQYF. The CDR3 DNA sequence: TGTGCCATCAGCCCCGGGACTAGCGGGAGCACAGATACGCAGTATTTT.

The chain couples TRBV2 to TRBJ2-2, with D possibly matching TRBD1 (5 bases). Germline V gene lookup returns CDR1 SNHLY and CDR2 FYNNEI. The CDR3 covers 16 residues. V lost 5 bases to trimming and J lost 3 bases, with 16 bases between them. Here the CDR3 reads CASSLFGRADTGELFF. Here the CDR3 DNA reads TGTGCCAGCAGTCTCTTTGGCAGGGCGGACACCGGGGAGCTGTTTTTT.

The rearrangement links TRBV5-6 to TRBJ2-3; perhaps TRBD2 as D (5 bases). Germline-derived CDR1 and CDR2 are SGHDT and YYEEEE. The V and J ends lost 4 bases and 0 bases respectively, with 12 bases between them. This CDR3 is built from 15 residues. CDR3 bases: TGTGCCAGCAGCACCCCCGGACTTAGCACAGATACGCAGTATTTT. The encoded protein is CASSTPGLSTDTQYF.

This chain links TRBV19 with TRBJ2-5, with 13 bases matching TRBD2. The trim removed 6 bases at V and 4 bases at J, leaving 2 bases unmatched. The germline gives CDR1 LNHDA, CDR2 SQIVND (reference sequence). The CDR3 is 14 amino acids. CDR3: CASRLAGGRETQYF. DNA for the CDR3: TGTGCCAGTAGACTAGCGGGGGGGAGAGAGACCCAGTACTTC.

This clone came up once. Here the CDR3 reads CASSKAPQGDNYGYTF. The DNA of the CDR3 is TGCGCCAGCAGCAAAGCGCCCCAGGGGGACAACTATGGCTACACCTTC. The V gene is TRBV4-1, the J gene TRBJ1-2; 7 bases are shared with TRBD1. The CDR3 runs to 16 residues. Looked up from germline, CDR1 is MGHRA and CDR2 is YSYEKL. After removal of 5 bases from V and 2 bases from J, the junction contained 11 bases not matched to a gene.

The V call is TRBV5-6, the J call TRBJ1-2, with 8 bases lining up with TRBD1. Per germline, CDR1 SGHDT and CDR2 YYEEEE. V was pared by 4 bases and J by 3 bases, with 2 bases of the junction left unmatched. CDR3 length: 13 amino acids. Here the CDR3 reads CASSPGQDYGYTF. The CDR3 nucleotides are TGTGCCAGCAGCCCGGGACAGGACTATGGCTACACCTTC.

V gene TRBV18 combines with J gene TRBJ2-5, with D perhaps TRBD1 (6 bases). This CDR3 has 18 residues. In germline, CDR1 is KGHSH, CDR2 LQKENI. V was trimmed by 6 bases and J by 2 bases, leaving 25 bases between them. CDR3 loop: CASSQLLGARSTQETQYF. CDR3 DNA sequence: TGTGCCAGCTCTCAACTCCTGGGGGCCCGGTCTACGCAAGAGACCCAGTACTTC.

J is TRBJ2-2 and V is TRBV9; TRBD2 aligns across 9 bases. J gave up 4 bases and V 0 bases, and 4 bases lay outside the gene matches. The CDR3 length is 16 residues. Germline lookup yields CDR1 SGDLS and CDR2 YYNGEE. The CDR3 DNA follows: TGTGCCAGCAGCGTAGGACTAGCGGCCTCCACCGGGGAGCTGTTTTTT. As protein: CASSVGLAASTGELFF.

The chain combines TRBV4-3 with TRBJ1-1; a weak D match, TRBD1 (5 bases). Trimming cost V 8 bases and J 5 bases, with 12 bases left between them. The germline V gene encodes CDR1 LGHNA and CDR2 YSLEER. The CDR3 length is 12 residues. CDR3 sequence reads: CASGIGGTEAFF. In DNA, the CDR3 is TGCGCCAGCGGTATCGGGGGGACTGAAGCTTTCTTT.

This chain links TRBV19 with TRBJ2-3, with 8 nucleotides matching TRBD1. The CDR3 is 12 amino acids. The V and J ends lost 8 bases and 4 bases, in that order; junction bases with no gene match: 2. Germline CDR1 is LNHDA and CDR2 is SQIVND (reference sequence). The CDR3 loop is CASDRGADTQYF. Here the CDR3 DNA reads TGTGCCAGTGACAGGGGAGCAGATACGCAGTATTTT.

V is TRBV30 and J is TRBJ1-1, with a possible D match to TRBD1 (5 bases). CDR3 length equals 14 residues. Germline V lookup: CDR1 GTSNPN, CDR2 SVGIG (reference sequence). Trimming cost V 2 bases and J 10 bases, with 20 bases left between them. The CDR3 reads CAWSLNAGIRGAFF. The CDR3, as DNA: TGTGCCTGGAGTCTAAACGCAGGGATAAGGGGAGCTTTCTTT.

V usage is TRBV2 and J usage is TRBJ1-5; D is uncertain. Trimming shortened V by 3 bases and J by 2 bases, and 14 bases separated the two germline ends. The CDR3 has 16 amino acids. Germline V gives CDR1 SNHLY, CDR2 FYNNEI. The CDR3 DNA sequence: TGTGCCAGCAGTGAGAGGGAAGGTTATGGCAATCAGCCCCAGCATTTT. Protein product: CASSEREGYGNQPQHF.

As DNA, the CDR3 is TGCGCCAGCAGCTTGGGACAGGGGAGCTCTGGAAACACCATATATTTT. This gives the protein CASSLGQGSSGNTIYF. The gene calls are TRBV5-1 and TRBJ1-3, with TRBD1 matching over 8 bases. V trimming: 0 bases; J trimming: 0 bases; junction bases outside the gene matches: 2. The CDR3 extends over 16 amino acids. CDR1 is SGHRS and CDR2 is YFSETQ in the germline V gene.

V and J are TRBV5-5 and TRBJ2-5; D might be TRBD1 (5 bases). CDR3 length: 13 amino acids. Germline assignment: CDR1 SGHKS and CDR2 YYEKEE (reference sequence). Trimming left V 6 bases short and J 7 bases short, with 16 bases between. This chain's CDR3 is CASIAVRGSTQYF. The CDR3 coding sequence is TGTGCCAGCATTGCAGTAAGGGGCTCGACCCAGTACTTC. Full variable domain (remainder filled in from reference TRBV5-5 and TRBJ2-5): DAGVTQSPTHLIKTRGQQVTLRCSPISGHKSVSWYQQVLGQGPQFIFQYYEKEERGRGNFPDRFSARQFPNYSSELNVNALLLGDSALYLCASIAVRGSTQYFGPGTRLLVL.

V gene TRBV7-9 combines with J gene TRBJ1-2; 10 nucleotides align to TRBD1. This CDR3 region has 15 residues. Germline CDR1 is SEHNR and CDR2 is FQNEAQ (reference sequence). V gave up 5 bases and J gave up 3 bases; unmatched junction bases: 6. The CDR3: CASSPRTGGDYGYTF. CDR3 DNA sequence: TGTGCCAGCAGCCCTCGGACAGGGGGGGACTATGGCTACACCTTC. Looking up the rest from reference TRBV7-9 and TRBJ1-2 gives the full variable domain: DTGVSQNPRHKITKRGQNVTFRCDPISEHNRLYWYRQTLGQGPEFLTYFQNEAQLEKSRLLSDRFSAERPKGSFSTLEIQRTEQGDSAMYLCASSPRTGGDYGYTFGSGTRLTVV.

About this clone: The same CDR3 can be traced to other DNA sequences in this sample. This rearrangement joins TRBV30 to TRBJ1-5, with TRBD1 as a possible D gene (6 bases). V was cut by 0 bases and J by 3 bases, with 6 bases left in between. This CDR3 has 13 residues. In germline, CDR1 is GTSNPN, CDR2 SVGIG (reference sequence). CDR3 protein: CAWSVGANQPQHF. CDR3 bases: TGTGCCTGGAGTGTGGGGGCCAATCAGCCCCAGCATTTT. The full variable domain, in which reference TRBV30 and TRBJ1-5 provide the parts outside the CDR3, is SQTIHQWPATLVQPVGSPLSLECTVEGTSNPNLYWYRQAAGRGLQLLFYSVGIGQISSEVPQNLSASRPQDRQFILSSKKLLLSDSGFYLCAWSVGANQPQHFGDGTRLSIL.

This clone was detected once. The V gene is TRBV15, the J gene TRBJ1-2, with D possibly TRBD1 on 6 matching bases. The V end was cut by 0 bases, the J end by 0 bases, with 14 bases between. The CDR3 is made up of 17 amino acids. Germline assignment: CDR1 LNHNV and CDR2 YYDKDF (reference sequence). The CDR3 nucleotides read TGTGCCACCAGCAGAGATCTTTCAGGGGATGCTAACTATGGCTACACCTTC. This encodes CATSRDLSGDANYGYTF.

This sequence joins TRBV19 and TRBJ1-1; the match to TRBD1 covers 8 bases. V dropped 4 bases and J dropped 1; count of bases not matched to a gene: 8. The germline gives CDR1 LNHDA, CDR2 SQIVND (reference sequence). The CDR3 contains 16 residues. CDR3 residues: CASSSDRGRGNTEAFF. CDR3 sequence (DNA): TGTGCCAGTAGTAGCGACAGGGGCCGGGGGAACACTGAAGCTTTCTTT.

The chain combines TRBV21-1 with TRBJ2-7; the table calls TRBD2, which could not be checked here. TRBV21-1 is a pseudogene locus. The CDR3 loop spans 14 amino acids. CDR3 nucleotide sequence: TGTGCCAGCAGTTTTAAGCGCCGCTACTACGAGCAGTACTTC. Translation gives CASSFKRRYYEQYF.

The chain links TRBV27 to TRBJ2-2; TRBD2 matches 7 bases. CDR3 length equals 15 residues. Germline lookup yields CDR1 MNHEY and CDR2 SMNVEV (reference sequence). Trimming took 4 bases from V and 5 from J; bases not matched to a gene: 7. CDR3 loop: CASSSSGLGTGELFF. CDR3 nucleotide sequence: TGTGCCAGCAGTTCTAGCGGCCTTGGTACCGGGGAGCTGTTTTTT.

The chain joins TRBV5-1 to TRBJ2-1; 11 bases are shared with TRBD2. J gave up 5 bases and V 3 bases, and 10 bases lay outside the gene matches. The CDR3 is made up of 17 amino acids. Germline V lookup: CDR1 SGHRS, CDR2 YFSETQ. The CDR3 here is CASSSRPTSGGNNEQFF. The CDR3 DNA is TGCGCCAGCAGCTCACGGCCAACTAGCGGGGGAAACAATGAGCAGTTCTTC.

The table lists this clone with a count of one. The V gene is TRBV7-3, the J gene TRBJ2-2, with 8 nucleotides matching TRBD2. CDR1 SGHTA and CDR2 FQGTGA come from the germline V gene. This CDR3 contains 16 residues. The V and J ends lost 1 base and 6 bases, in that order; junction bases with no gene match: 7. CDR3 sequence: CASSLMGSGIAGELFF. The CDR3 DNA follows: TGTGCCAGCAGCTTAATGGGTAGCGGGATCGCCGGGGAGCTGTTTTTT.

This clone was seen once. The CDR3 region is CASSWDRRDQPQHF. The CDR3 bases are TGTGCCAGCAGCTGGGACAGGAGAGATCAGCCCCAGCATTTT. The chain links TRBV2 to TRBJ1-5; 8 nucleotides line up with TRBD1. There are 14 residues in the CDR3. The V gene end was trimmed by 6 bases and the J gene end by 5 bases; junction bases not matched to a gene: 6. Germline values: CDR1 SNHLY, CDR2 FYNNEI.

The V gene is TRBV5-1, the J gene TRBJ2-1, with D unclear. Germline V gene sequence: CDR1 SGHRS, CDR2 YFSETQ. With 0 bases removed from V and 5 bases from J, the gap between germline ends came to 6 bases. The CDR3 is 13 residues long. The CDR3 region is CASSLVSNNEQFF. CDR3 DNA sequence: TGCGCCAGCAGCTTGGTGTCTAACAATGAGCAGTTCTTC. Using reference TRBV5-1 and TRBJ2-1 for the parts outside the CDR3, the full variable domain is KAGVTQTPRYLIKTRGQQVTLSCSPISGHRSVSWYQQTPGQGLQFLFEYFSETQRNKGNFPGRFSGRQFSNSRSEMNVSTLELGDSALYLCASSLVSNNEQFFGPGTRLTVL.

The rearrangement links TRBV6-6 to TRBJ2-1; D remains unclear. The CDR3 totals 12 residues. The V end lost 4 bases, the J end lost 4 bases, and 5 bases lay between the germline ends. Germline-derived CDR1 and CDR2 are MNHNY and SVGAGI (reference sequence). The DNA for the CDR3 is TGTGCCAGCAGTTTACGGTACAATGAGCAGTTCTTC. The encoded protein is CASSLRYNEQFF.

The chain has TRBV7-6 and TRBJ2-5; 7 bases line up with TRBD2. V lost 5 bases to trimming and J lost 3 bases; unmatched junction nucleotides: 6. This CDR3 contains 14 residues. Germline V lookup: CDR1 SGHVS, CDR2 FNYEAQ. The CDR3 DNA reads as TGTGCCAGCAGCCCATGGGGGAGGGAAGAGACCCAGTACTTC. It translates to CASSPWGREETQYF.

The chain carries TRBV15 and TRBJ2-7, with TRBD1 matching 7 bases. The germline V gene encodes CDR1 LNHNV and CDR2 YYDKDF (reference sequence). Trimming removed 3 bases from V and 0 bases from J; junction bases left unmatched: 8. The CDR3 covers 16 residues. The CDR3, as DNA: TGTGCCACCAGCAGGGGTACAGGGGAAACCTCCTACGAGCAGTACTTC. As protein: CATSRGTGETSYEQYF.